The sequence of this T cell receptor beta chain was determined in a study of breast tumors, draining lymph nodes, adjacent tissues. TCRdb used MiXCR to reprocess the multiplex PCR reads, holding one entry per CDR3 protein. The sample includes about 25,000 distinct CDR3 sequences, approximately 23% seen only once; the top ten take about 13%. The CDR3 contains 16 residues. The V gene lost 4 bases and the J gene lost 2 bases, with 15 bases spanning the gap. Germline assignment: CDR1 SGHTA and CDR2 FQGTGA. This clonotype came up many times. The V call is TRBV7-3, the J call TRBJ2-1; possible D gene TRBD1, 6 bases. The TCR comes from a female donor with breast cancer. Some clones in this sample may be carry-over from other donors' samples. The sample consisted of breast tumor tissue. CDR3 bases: TGTGCCAGCAGCTGGGTCGACAGGATGCCCTACAATGAGCAGTTCTTC. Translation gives CASSWVDRMPYNEQFF.